The clone carrying this T cell receptor beta chain was found a few times. Its cognate antigen is unknown. The donors, healthy Caucasians from Russia, were aged 6 to 90. This sample is drawn from a study of blood T cells in healthy people across ages. Whole-study findings and limits: Diversity estimated from one million T cells was considered an underestimate. The CMV status of each donor remained undetermined, and this could have confounded shifts in expanded clonotypes.

A second PCR, run for roughly 7 to 12 cycles, used a sample-barcoded 5' primer plus a J-beta primer mix. Using its own MiXCR run on the 5' RACE reads, TCRdb lists one record per CDR3 protein. The profile covers about 1.4 million distinct CDR3 sequences, with around 59% appearing a single time and roughly 6.3% taken by the ten largest. V was shortened by 0 bases and J by 5 bases, with 5 bases between the two germline ends. Per the germline V gene, CDR1 is LGHNA and CDR2 is YSLEER. The CDR3 sequence is 13 residues long. Sequencing was carried out using blood. The sequence was obtained from a man between 18 and 35 years old in good health. The J gene is TRBJ2-1, the V gene TRBV4-3, with D hard to call. CDR3 residues: CASSQDGDNEQFF. CDR3 DNA: TGCGCCAGCAGCCAAGATGGCGACAATGAGCAGTTCTTC.